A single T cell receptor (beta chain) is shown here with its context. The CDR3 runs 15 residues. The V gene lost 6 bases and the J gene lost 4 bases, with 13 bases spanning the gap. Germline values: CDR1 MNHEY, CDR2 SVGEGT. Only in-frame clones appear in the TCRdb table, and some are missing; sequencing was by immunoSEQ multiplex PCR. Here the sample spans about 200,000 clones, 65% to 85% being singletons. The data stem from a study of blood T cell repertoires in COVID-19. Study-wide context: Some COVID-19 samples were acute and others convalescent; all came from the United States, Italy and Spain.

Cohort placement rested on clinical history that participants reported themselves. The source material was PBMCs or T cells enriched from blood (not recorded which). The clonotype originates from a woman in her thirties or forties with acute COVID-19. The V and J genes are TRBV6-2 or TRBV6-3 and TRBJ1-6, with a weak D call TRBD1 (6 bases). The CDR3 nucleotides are TGTGCCAGCAGCCGGGGGCCTCCATATAATTCACCCCTCCACTTT. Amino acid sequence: CASSRGPPYNSPLHF.